Listed below are T cell receptor beta chains from one sample, sequenced in a study of T cells in Graves' hyperthyroidism and ophthalmopathy. TCRdb re-derived calls from the multiplex PCR reads in MiXCR, one entry per CDR3 protein. The sample has a few hundred thousand distinct CDR3 sequences, 46% seen once; the top ten hold around 20%. Sequencing was done on a sample of peripheral blood or thyroid tissue (not recorded which). The receptor source for this set is an adult woman with Graves' disease, either hyperthyroidism or ophthalmopathy (not recorded which). The CDR3 runs from the conserved cysteine through the conserved F or W. D genes are given only for firm matches. Size is stated for part of the rows, as once, few or many counts, or as a class when the clone is expanded.

>TRBJ2-2|TRBD2|many|TRBV7-6
TGTGCCAGCAGCCTACGCGGGGGGGCCGACACCGGGGAGCTGTTTTTT
CASSLRGGADTGELFF
>TRBJ2-5|TRBD1|many|TRBV9
TGTGCCAGCAGCGTAGGCGACAGGGGGGAGACCCAGTACTTC
CASSVGDRGETQYF
>TRBJ1-4|.|many|TRBV3-1
TGTGCCAGCAGCCGGATTTCGATGAGCAAGGAAAAACTGTTTTTT
CASSRISMSKEKLFF
>TRBJ2-7|.|many|TRBV4-1
TGCGCCAGCAGCCAAGAAGAGGGAATCTACGAGCAGTACTTC
CASSQEEGIYEQYF
>TRBJ1-6|.|.|TRBV15
TGTGCCACCTCCAGAGGGCGGGAAAGATCACCCCTCCACTTT
CATSRGRERSPLHF
>TRBJ1-5|.|few|TRBV6-5
TGTGCCAGCAGTTCCCATTCCGGTGGCAATCAGCCCCAGCATTTT
CASSSHSGGNQPQHF
>TRBJ2-1|.|.|TRBV25-1
TGTGCCAGTAGTACCCCGGTAAGGGGCGAGCAGTTCTTC
CASSTPVRGEQFF
>TRBJ1-4|TRBD1|.|TRBV5-1
TGCGCCAGCAGTAATGGGACAGGGGTTGGAAAACTGTTTTTT
CASSNGTGVGKLFF
>TRBJ1-2|.|many|TRBV12-3/TRBV12-4
TGTGCCAGCAGAGGAACACGTTTAGTCTATGGCTACACCTTC
CASRGTRLVYGYTF
>TRBJ2-5|TRBD2|.|TRBV10-3
TGTGCCATCAGTGAGTCGGGGACTAGCGTGAAGACCCAGTACTTC
CAISESGTSVKTQYF
>TRBJ1-6|TRBD1|once|TRBV10-3
TGTGCCATCAGTGAGAGACGACAGGGAAGGAATTCACCCCTCCACTTT
CAISERRQGRNSPLHF
>TRBJ2-5|TRBD2|.|TRBV6-6
TGTGCCAGCGGGGGACTAGCGGGGCAAGAGACCCAGTACTTC
CASGGLAGQETQYF
>TRBJ2-2|TRBD2|many|TRBV20-1
TGCAGTGCTTGGACTAGCGGGACCGGGGAGCTGTTTTTT
CSAWTSGTGELFF
>TRBJ1-6|TRBD1|many|TRBV20-1
TGCAGTGCTCCGATGGAGGGGGCCCCCTATAATTCACCCCTCCACTTT
CSAPMEGAPYNSPLHF
>TRBJ1-1|.|once|TRBV28
TGTGCCAGCAGTTACAGACCTCAGGGGTTGAACACTGAAGCTTTCTTT
CASSYRPQGLNTEAFF
>TRBJ1-5|.|many|TRBV20-1
TGCAGTGCTAGTCCAGTCCCCTATAGCAATCAGCCCCAGCATTTT
CSASPVPYSNQPQHF
>TRBJ1-1|TRBD1|.|TRBV5-6
TGTGCCAGCAGCCGCACCGGGACAGGGGGCAATGAAGCTTTCTTT
CASSRTGTGGNEAFF
>TRBJ2-7|.|many|TRBV5-6
TGTGCCAGCAGCTTGGTGGGGACATACTACGAGCAGTACTTC
CASSLVGTYYEQYF
>TRBJ1-4|.|.|TRBV7-2
TGTGCCAGCAGCCTACTCGGGGCGGCTGAAAAACTGTTTTTT
CASSLLGAAEKLFF
>TRBJ2-7|TRBD2|.|TRBV18
TGTGCCAGCTCACCGCTCGCCGGGACTAGCAACGAGCAGTACTTC
CASSPLAGTSNEQYF
>TRBJ1-1|.|many|TRBV14
TGTGCCAGCAGCCAAAGGGGACCGACGAACACTGAAGCTTTCTTT
CASSQRGPTNTEAFF
>TRBJ2-6|TRBD1|.|TRBV7-9
TGTGCCAGCAGCTACGGGACAGGGTTCGGGGCCAACGTCCTGACTTTC
CASSYGTGFGANVLTF
>TRBJ1-4|.|.|TRBV28
TGTGCCAGCAGTTTACCCAGGGAGAAGGAAAAACTGTTTTTT
CASSLPREKEKLFF
>TRBJ1-5|.|many|TRBV12-3/TRBV12-4
TGTGCCAGCAGTTTCAGAACAATCTTGCAGCCCCAGCATTTT
CASSFRTILQPQHF
>TRBJ1-5|.|many|TRBV6-5
TGTGCCAGCAGTTACTCTTACAGGGTTGATCAGCCCCAGCATTTT
CASSYSYRVDQPQHF
>TRBJ1-1|TRBD1|.|TRBV29-1
TGCAGCTCAGGGGGGGACGGCACTGAAGCTTTCTTT
CSSGGDGTEAFF
>TRBJ2-5|TRBD2|once|TRBV4-1
TGCGCCAGCAGCCAGGATAGCGCGGGAGGGTCCTTTGAGACCCAGTACTTC
CASSQDSAGGSFETQYF
>TRBJ1-5|.|many|TRBV5-1
TGCGCCAGCAGCTATCCGAGTATTGGACAGCCCCAGCATTTT
CASSYPSIGQPQHF
>TRBJ1-4|.|many|TRBV19
TGTGCCAGTAGTACCCCGGACGTAAAACTGTTTTTT
CASSTPDVKLFF
>TRBJ2-2|.|few|TRBV25-1
TGTGCCAGCAGTGAATGGAGGGTTGCCGGGGAGCTGTTTTTT
CASSEWRVAGELFF
>TRBJ2-1|.|few|TRBV15
TGTGCCACCAGCAGAGCGCCGACCACACTAGGGTATGGCAATGAGCAGTTCTTC
CATSRAPTTLGYGNEQFF